This passage covers 16 T cell receptor beta chains from one sample sequenced in a study of CD8+ T cells in alopecia areata listed by TCRdb under 2018. The time point tag for this specimen amounts to: baseline before oral tofacitinib. The receptor library was made with the immunoSEQ multiplex PCR assay. To provide template for TCR sequencing, every sample had RNA extracted and reverse transcribed into cDNA. This immuneACCESS table, as held by TCRdb, lists in-frame sequences with V and J called but not all clones. Of the missing ones, under half trace to an unresolved V gene in checked studies; the others have no known cause. The sample data list 200,000 or so clones, and approximately 61% of these were observed just once. The top ten clones comprise 0.45% of the sample. Sample: CD4+ T cells sorted from blood, taken at week 0. All receptors derive from a human donor with alopecia areata.

The table lists this clone with a few counts. The rearrangement links TRBV11-2 to TRBJ1-1, with 8 positions matching TRBD1. Germline assignment: CDR1 SGHAT and CDR2 FQNNGV. Germline trimming cut 5 bases from V and 2 bases from J; bases unmatched to any gene: 7. This CDR3 has 15 amino acids. The CDR3 region is CASSDRTGTNTEAFF. In nucleotides, the CDR3 is TGTGCCAGCAGCGATAGGACAGGGACTAACACTGAAGCTTTCTTT. The whole variable domain, remainder taken from reference TRBV11-2 and TRBJ1-1, is EAGVAQSPRYKIIEKRQSVAFWCNPISGHATLYWYQQILGQGPKLLIQFQNNGVVDDSQLPKDRFSAERLKGVDSTLKIQPAKLEDSAVYLCASSDRTGTNTEAFFGQGTRLTVV.

CDR3 DNA: TGCAGCGCCCCTGGCCCGACTGAAGCTTTCTTT. As protein: CSAPGPTEAFF. The chain combines TRBV29-1 with TRBJ1-1; D call uncertain. The germline V gene encodes CDR1 SQVTM and CDR2 ANQGSEA. V was trimmed by 7 bases and J by 5 bases, leaving 11 bases between them. This CDR3 comprises 11 residues.

The J gene is TRBJ1-1, the V gene TRBV18; D is unclear. The CDR3 extends over 13 amino acids. Trimming removed 6 bases from V and 7 bases from J, with 15 bases in between. Germline V gene data show CDR1 as KGHSH and CDR2 as LQKENI. This CDR3 reads CASSPPGSGEAFF. Written as DNA, the CDR3 is TGTGCCAGCTCGCCCCCAGGTAGCGGTGAAGCTTTCTTT.

V is TRBV5-4 and J is TRBJ1-6; 9 bases fit TRBD1. The CDR3 is made up of 15 amino acids. V was clipped by 3 bases and J by 7 bases; unmatched bases: 5. Germline V CDR1 and CDR2: SGHNT, YYREEE (reference sequence). DNA of the CDR3: TGTGCCAGCAGCTCGGGACAGGGAGGAAATTCACCCCTCCACTTT. It yields the protein CASSSGQGGNSPLHF.

The V and J genes are TRBV4-1 and TRBJ2-7, with 7 positions matching TRBD2. Germline assignment: CDR1 MGHRA and CDR2 YSYEKL. The CDR3 sequence is 16 residues long. J gave up 3 bases and V 3 bases, and 11 bases lay outside the gene matches. Written as DNA, the CDR3 is TGCGCCAGCAGCCAGGGGGGGAGACAGTCCGTCTACGAGCAGTACTTC. This sequence encodes CASSQGGRQSVYEQYF.

This clone appeared a few times. V and J are TRBV5-1 and TRBJ2-1; D gene unclear. The V and J ends lost 4 bases and 8 bases respectively, with 13 bases between them. Looked up from germline, CDR1 is SGHRS and CDR2 is YFSETQ. The CDR3 is 13 residues long. CDR3 region: CASSELLSHEQFF. The CDR3 DNA is TGCGCCAGCAGCGAGTTACTGAGCCATGAGCAGTTCTTC.

V gene TRBV7-9 combines with J gene TRBJ1-1, with 7 bases fitting TRBD1. The trim removed 1 base at V and 7 bases at J, leaving 0 bases unmatched. The CDR3 has 12 amino acids. The germline CDR1 and CDR2 sequences are SEHNR and FQNEAQ (reference sequence). CDR3 sequence reads: CASSLGTGEAFF. CDR3 bases: TGTGCCAGCAGCTTAGGGACAGGTGAAGCTTTCTTT.

This chain connects TRBV6-5 to TRBJ1-2, with 10 bases identical to TRBD1. V trimming: 5 bases; J trimming: 8 bases; junction bases outside the gene matches: 8. CDR1 MNHEY and CDR2 SVGAGI come from the germline V gene. This CDR3 spans 14 amino acids. The CDR3 nucleotides read TGTGCCAGCAGTGTACCGGGACAGGGGACGGGCTACACCTTC. Its translation is CASSVPGQGTGYTF.

The chain links TRBV7-2 to TRBJ1-2, with a possible D match to TRBD1 (6 bases). The CDR3 consists of 13 residues. Trimming left V 6 bases short and J 8 bases short, with 16 bases between. CDR1 is SGHTA, CDR2 FQGNSA, per germline. The CDR3 spells CASSLIQGSGYTF. DNA of the CDR3: TGTGCCAGCAGTCTTATTCAGGGGAGCGGCTACACCTTC. Complete variable domain (other parts from reference TRBV7-2 and TRBJ1-2): GAGVSQSPSNKVTEKGKDVELRCDPISGHTALYWYRQSLGQGLEFLIYFQGNSAPDKSGLPSDRFSAERTGGSVSTLTIQRTQQEDSAVYLCASSLIQGSGYTFGSGTRLTVV.

The chain uses TRBV30 and TRBJ2-3; the match to TRBD2 covers 8 bases. V shed 0 bases, J shed 4 bases, and the junction held 3 bases outside the gene matches. The CDR3 extends over 14 amino acids. CDR1 GTSNPN and CDR2 SVGIG come from the germline V gene (reference sequence). The CDR3 sequence: CAWSVGLAADTQYF. CDR3 nucleotides: TGTGCCTGGAGTGTAGGACTAGCCGCAGATACGCAGTATTTT.

V and J are TRBV30 and TRBJ2-7, with D perhaps TRBD2 (5 bases). V was clipped by 0 bases and J by 7 bases, with 16 bases between them. The CDR3 runs 14 residues. CDR1 and CDR2 from the germline V gene are GTSNPN and SVGIG (reference sequence). The CDR3 sequence is CAWSVWAVPGEQYF. The CDR3 region has the DNA TGTGCCTGGAGTGTATGGGCGGTACCGGGAGAGCAGTACTTC.

CDR3 nucleotides: TGTGCCAGCAGCTCGGGACAGAGCACAGATACGCAGTATTTT. Amino acids: CASSSGQSTDTQYF. The chain has TRBV5-4 and TRBJ2-3; TRBD1 matches at 7 bases. This CDR3 has 14 residues. Germline CDR1 and CDR2: SGHNT and YYREEE (reference sequence). The V segment lost 3 bases and the J segment 0 bases; nucleotides outside the gene matches: 1.

This sequence joins TRBV7-2 and TRBJ2-1; 8 bases agree with TRBD2. Germline V lookup: CDR1 SGHTA, CDR2 FQGNSA. The V segment lost 6 bases and the J segment 8 bases; nucleotides outside the gene matches: 9. This CDR3 contains 14 residues. The CDR3 is CASRARSGSDEQFF. The DNA of the CDR3 is TGTGCCAGCAGGGCAAGGAGCGGGAGCGATGAGCAGTTCTTC.

The chain couples TRBV11-2 to TRBJ2-7, with D perhaps TRBD2 (6 bases). The CDR3 length is 15 residues. Trimming removed 1 base at V and 2 bases at J, with 12 bases between. Germline CDR1 and CDR2: SGHAT and FQNNGV. The CDR3 sequence: CASSLAVSGAYEQYF. CDR3 coding DNA: TGTGCCAGCAGCTTAGCAGTTAGCGGAGCCTACGAGCAGTACTTC.

The gene calls are TRBV7-9 and TRBJ2-3; D is tentatively TRBD1 or TRBD2 (5 bases each). The CDR3 runs 16 residues. CDR1 and CDR2 from the germline V gene are SEHNR and FQNEAQ (reference sequence). V was cut by 1 base and J by 1 base, with 12 bases left in between. The CDR3 DNA follows: TGTGCCAGCAGCTTAGACCCGGGGCAGGGCACAGATACGCAGTATTTT. It translates to CASSLDPGQGTDTQYF. The entire variable domain, with the rest obtained from reference TRBV7-9 and TRBJ2-3, is as follows: DTGVSQNPRHKITKRGQNVTFRCDPISEHNRLYWYRQTLGQGPEFLTYFQNEAQLEKSRLLSDRFSAERPKGSFSTLEIQRTEQGDSAMYLCASSLDPGQGTDTQYFGPGTRLTVL.

The chain employs TRBV30 and TRBJ2-5; perhaps TRBD2 as D (5 bases). The V gene's germline CDR1 is GTSNPN and CDR2 SVGIG (reference sequence). The CDR3 sequence is 13 residues long. V dropped 1 base and J dropped 5 bases, with 11 bases sitting between them. The CDR3, as DNA: TGTGCCTGGAGTGAGGGTAGCGCGGAGACCCAGTACTTC. Translation gives CAWSEGSAETQYF.